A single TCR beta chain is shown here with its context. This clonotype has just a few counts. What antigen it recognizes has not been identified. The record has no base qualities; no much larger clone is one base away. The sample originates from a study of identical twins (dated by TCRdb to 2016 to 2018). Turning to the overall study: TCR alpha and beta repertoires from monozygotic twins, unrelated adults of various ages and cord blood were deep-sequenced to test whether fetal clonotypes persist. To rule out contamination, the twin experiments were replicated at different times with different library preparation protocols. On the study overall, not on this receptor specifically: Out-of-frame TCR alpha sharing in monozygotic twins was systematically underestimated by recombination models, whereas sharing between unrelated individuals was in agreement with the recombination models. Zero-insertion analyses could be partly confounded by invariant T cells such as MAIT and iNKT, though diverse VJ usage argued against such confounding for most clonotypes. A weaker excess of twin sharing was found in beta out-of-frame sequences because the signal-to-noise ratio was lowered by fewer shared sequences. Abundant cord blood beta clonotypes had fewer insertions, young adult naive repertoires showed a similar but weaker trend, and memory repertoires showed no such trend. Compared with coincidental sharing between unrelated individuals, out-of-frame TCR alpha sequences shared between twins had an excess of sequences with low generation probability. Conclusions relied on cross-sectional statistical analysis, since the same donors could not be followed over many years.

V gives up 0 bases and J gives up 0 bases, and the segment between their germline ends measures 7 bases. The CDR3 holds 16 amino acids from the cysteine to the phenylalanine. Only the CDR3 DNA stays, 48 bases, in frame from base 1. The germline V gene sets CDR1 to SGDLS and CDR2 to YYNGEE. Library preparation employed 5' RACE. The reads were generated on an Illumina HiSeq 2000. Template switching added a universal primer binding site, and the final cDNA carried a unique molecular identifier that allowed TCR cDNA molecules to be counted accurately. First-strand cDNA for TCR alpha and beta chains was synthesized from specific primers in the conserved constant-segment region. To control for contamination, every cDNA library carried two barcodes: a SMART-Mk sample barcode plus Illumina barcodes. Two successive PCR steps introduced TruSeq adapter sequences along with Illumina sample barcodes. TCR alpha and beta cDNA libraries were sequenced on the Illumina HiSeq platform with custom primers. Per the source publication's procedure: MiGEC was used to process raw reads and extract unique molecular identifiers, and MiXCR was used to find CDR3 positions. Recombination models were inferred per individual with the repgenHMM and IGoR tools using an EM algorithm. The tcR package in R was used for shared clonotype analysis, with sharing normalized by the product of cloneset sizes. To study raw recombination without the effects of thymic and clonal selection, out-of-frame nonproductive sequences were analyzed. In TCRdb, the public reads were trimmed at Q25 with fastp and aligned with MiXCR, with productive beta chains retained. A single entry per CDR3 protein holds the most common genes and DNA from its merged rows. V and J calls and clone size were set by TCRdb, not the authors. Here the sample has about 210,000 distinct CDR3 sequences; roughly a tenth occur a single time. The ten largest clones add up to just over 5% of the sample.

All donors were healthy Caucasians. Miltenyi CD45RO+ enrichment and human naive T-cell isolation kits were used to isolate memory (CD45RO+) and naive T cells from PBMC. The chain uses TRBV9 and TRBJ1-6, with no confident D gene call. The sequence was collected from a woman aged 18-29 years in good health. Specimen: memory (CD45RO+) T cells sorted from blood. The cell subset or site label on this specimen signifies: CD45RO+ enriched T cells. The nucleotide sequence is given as TGTGCCAGCAGCGTAGGTCTAAGCTCCTATAATTCACCCCTCCACTTT. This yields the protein CASSVGLSSYNSPLHF. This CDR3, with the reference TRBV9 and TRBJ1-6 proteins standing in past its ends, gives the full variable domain DSGVTQTPKHLITATGQRVTLRCSPRSGDLSVYWYQQSLDQGLQFLIQYYNGEERAKGNILERFSAQQFPDLHSELNLSSLELGDSALYFCASSVGLSSYNSPLHFGNGTRLTVT.